One and the same sample provided the 9 T cell receptor beta chains below, sequenced in a study of T-cell reconstitution after alpha-beta-depleted transplantation in children. Molecular barcoding with unique molecular identifiers was used for the TCRbeta library. TCRdb re-analysed the PCR reads in MiXCR, keeping a single row per CDR3 protein. The data hold a few hundred thousand distinct CDR3 sequences, with roughly 22% observed a single time. The sequences come from PBMCs from the stem cell graft donor, collected from the stem cell graft. These receptor sequences come from a human donor who donated a stem cell graft to a child with acute myeloid leukemia.

The sample holds a few counts of this clonotype. The chain carries TRBV7-8 and TRBJ2-7, with D unclear. The CDR3 is 13 amino acids. Germline V gene data show CDR1 as SGHVS and CDR2 as FQNEAQ. The germline V and J ends were trimmed by 5 bases and 3 bases, with 11 bases remaining between them. The CDR3 reads CASSRRQYYEQYF. The DNA of the CDR3 is TGTGCCAGCAGCCGTCGGCAGTACTACGAGCAGTACTTC.

This chain links TRBV3-1 with TRBJ2-3, with D perhaps matching TRBD1 (5 bases). Germline V CDR1 and CDR2: LGHDT, YNNKEL (reference sequence). Between the trimmed V and J ends, which lost 1 base and 8 bases, there was a span of 16 bases. The CDR3 length is 15 residues. CDR3 nucleotides: TGTGCCAGCAGCCAAGCCAATCAGGGTAGGGGTACGCAGTATTTT. It codes for CASSQANQGRGTQYF.

This clonotype was observed a few times. The chain uses TRBV5-1 and TRBJ1-5, with a tentative D call TRBD1 (6 bases). The V and J ends lost 4 bases and 7 bases respectively, with 18 bases between them. The CDR3 has 15 residues. Germline V CDR1 and CDR2: SGHRS, YFSETQ. The DNA of the CDR3 is TGCGCCAGCAGCCCTACAGGGCAGGTTGCGCAGCCCCAGCATTTT. It encodes CASSPTGQVAQPQHF.

This clonotype occurred a few times. The chain uses TRBV29-1 and TRBJ2-3, with 9 nucleotides matching TRBD2. Germline V gene data show CDR1 as SQVTM and CDR2 as ANQGSEA. V lost 4 bases and J lost 4; bases outside the gene matches: 12. This CDR3 has 16 amino acids. The CDR3 DNA reads as TGCAGCGTTGGCGCGTCGGGCGGGAGGGGTGCAGATACGCAGTATTTT. Translation gives CSVGASGGRGADTQYF.

The CDR3 protein is CAITGGNTEAFF. The CDR3 DNA sequence: TGTGCCATAACAGGGGGCAACACTGAAGCTTTCTTT. This chain connects TRBV6-6 to TRBJ1-1, with 9 bases lining up with TRBD1. From germline, CDR1 is MNHNY and CDR2 SVGAGI (reference sequence). The CDR3 is 12 residues long. The V and J ends lost 10 bases and 2 bases, in that order; junction bases with no gene match: 2.

The chain joins TRBV12-3 or TRBV12-4 to TRBJ2-7; 8 positions match TRBD2. The CDR3 has 17 amino acids. The ends lost 5 bases at V and 0 bases at J; junction bases unmatched: 12. The CDR3 nucleotides read TGTGCCAGCAGTCCCGGGTCGGGCGGGAGGAACTCCTACGAGCAGTACTTC. Its translation is CASSPGSGGRNSYEQYF.

This clonotype occurred many times. J is TRBJ2-4 and V is TRBV5-6; tentative D call: TRBD1 (6 bases). This CDR3 is built from 15 residues. V lost 5 bases and J lost 0, with 12 bases in between. Germline-derived CDR1 and CDR2 are SGHDT and YYEEEE. CDR3 sequence reads: CASRIQGPAKNIQYF. The CDR3 region has the DNA TGTGCCAGCAGGATACAGGGACCAGCCAAAAACATTCAGTACTTC.

This clonotype has ten or more counts. The chain recombines TRBV29-1 with TRBJ1-2, with TRBD1 identical over 7 bases. The germline CDR1 and CDR2 sequences are SQVTM and ANQGSEA. The length of the CDR3 is 13 residues. J was trimmed by 4 bases and V by 3 bases; bases with no gene match: 5. CDR3 sequence reads: CSVDDRARYGYTF. CDR3 bases: TGCAGCGTTGACGACAGGGCGCGCTATGGCTACACCTTC.

This clonotype was found many times. The chain has TRBV7-6 and TRBJ1-1, with D possibly being TRBD1 (6 bases). Between the trimmed V and J ends, which lost 2 bases and 3 bases, there was a span of 10 bases. This CDR3 contains 14 residues. Germline V gene sequence: CDR1 SGHVS, CDR2 FNYEAQ. CDR3 DNA sequence: TGTGCCAGCAGCTTAAGTGCAGGGGACACTGAAGCTTTCTTT. It is translated as CASSLSAGDTEAFF.